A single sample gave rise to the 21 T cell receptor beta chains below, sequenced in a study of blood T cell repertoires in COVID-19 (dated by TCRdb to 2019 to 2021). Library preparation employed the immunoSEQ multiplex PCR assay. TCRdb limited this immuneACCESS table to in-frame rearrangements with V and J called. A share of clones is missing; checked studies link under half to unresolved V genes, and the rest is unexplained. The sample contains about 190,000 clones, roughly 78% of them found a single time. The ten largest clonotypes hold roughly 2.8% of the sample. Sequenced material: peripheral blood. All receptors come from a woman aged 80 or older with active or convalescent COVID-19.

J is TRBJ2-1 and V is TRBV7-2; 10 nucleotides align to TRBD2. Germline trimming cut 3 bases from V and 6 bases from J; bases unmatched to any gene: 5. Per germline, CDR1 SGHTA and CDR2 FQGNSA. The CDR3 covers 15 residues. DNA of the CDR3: TGTGCCAGCAGCTTTAGCGGGGGGACTCCCAATGAGCAGTTCTTC. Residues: CASSFSGGTPNEQFF.

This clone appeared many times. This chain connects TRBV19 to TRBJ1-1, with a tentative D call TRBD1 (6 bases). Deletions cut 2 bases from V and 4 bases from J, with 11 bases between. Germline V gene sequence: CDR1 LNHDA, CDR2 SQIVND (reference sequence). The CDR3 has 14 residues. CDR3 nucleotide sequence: TGTGCCAGTAGTATACAAGGGGGTAGCACTGAAGCTTTCTTT. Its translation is CASSIQGGSTEAFF.

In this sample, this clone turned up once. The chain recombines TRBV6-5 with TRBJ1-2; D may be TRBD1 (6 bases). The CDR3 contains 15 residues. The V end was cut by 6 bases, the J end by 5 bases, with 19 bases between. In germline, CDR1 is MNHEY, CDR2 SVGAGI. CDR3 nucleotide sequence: TGTGCCAGCAGGCCCGGACAGACTTTGGAATATGGCTACACCTTC. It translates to CASRPGQTLEYGYTF.

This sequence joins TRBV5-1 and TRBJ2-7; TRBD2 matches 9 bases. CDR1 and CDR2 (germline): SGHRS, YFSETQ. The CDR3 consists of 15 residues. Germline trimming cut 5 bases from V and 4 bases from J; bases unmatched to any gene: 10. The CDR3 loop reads CASSPVAGVAYEQYF. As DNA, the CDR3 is TGCGCCAGCAGTCCGGTAGCGGGGGTAGCTTACGAGCAGTACTTC. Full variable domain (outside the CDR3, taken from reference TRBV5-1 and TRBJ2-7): KAGVTQTPRYLIKTRGQQVTLSCSPISGHRSVSWYQQTPGQGLQFLFEYFSETQRNKGNFPGRFSGRQFSNSRSEMNVSTLELGDSALYLCASSPVAGVAYEQYFGPGTRLTVT.

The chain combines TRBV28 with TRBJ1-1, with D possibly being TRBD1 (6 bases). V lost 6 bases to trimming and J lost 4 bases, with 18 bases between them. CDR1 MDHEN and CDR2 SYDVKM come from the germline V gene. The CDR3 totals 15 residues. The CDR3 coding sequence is TGTGCCAGCAGCATGGGCGGGGGGCGCGGCACTGAAGCTTTCTTT. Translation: CASSMGGGRGTEAFF.

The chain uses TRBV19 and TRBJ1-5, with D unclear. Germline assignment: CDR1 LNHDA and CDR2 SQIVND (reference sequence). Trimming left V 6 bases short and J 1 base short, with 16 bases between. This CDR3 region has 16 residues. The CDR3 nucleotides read TGTGCCAGTAGCCCGTTACGGGGAGCCAGCAATCAGCCCCAGCATTTT. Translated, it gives CASSPLRGASNQPQHF.

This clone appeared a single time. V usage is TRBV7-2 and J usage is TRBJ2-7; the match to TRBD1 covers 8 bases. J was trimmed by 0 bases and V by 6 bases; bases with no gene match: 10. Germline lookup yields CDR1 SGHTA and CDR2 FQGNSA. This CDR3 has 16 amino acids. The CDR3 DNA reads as TGTGCCAGCAGGCGTCCGGGACAGGTGTCCTCCTACGAGCAGTACTTC. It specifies CASRRPGQVSSYEQYF.

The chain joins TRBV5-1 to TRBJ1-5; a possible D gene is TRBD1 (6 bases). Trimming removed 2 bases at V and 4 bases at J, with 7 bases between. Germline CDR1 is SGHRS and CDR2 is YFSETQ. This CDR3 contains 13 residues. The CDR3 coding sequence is TGCGCCAGCAGCTTACAGGGAAATCAGCCCCAGCATTTT. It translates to CASSLQGNQPQHF.

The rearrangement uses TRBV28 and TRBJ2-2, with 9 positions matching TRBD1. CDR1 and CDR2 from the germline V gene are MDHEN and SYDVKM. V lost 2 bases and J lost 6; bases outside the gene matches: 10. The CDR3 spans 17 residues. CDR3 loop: CASSLGPGDRVSGELFF. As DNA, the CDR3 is TGTGCCAGCAGTTTAGGGCCAGGGGACAGGGTTTCCGGGGAGCTGTTTTTT.

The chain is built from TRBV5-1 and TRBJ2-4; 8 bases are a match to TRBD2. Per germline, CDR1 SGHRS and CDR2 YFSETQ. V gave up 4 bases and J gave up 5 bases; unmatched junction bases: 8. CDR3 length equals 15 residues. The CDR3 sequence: CASSLQGLGENIQYF. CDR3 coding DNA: TGCGCCAGCAGCCTCCAGGGACTAGGAGAAAACATTCAGTACTTC.

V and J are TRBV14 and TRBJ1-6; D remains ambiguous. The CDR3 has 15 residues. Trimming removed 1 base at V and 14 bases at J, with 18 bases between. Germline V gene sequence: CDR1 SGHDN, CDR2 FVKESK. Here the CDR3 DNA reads TGTGCCAGCAGCCAAGTGGTGGGCCCGGGGATGTCCCTCCACTTT. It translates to CASSQVVGPGMSLHF.

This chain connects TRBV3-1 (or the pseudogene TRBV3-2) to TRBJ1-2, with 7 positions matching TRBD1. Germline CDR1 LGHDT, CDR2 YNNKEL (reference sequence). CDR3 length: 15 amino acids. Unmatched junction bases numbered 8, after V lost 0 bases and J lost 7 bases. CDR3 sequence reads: CASSQDWQGDSGYTF. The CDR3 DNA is TGTGCCAGCAGCCAAGATTGGCAGGGGGACTCTGGCTACACCTTC.

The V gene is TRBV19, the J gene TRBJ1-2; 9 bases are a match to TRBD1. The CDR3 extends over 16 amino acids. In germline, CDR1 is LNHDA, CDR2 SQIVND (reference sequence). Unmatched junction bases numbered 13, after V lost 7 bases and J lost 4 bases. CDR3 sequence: CASNPQGQGGGYGYTF. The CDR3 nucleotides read TGTGCCAGTAACCCGCAGGGACAGGGCGGCGGCTATGGCTACACCTTC.

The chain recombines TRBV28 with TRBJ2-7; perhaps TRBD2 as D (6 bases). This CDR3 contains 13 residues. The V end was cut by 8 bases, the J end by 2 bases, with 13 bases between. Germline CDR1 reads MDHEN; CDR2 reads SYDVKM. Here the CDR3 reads CASLGTLTYEQYF. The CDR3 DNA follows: TGTGCCAGCCTCGGGACTTTGACCTACGAGCAGTACTTC.

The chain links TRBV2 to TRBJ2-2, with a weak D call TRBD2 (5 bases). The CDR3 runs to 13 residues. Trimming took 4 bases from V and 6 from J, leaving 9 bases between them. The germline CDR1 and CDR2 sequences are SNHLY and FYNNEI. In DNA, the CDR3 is TGTGCCAGCAGTGCGCGCGGGCCCGGGGAGCTGTTTTTT. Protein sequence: CASSARGPGELFF. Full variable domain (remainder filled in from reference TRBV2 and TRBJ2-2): EPEVTQTPSHQVTQMGQEVILRCVPISNHLYFYWYRQILGQKVEFLVSFYNNEISEKSEIFDDQFSVERPDGSNFTLKIRSTKLEDSAMYFCASSARGPGELFFGEGSRLTVL.

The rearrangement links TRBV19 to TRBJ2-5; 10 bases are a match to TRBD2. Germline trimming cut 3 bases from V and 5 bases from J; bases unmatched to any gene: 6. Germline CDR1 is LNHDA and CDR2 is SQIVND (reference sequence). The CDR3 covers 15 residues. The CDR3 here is CASSMKRGGSETQYF. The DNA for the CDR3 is TGTGCCAGTAGTATGAAGCGGGGGGGCTCGGAGACCCAGTACTTC.

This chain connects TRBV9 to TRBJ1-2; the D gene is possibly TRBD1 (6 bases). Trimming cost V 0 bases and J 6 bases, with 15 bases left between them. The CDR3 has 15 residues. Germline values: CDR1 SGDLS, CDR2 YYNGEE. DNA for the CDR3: TGTGCCAGCAGCGTAGATGGGGGCGCTTATAATGGCTACACCTTC. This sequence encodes CASSVDGGAYNGYTF.

The CDR3 DNA reads TGTGCCAGTAGTCAGGATGGCCTTAGCAATCAGCCCCAGCATTTT. Translating it yields CASSQDGLSNQPQHF. V is TRBV19 and J is TRBJ1-5; D remains unclear. V was clipped by 5 bases and J by 0 bases, with 11 bases between them. This CDR3 is built from 15 residues. CDR1 LNHDA and CDR2 SQIVND come from the germline V gene (reference sequence).

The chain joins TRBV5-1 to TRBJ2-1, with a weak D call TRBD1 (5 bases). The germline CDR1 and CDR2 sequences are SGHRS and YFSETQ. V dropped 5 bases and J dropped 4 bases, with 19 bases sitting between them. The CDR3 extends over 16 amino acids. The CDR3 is CASSSAGPPKYNEQFF. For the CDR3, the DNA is TGCGCCAGCAGTTCCGCAGGGCCCCCAAAATACAATGAGCAGTTCTTC.

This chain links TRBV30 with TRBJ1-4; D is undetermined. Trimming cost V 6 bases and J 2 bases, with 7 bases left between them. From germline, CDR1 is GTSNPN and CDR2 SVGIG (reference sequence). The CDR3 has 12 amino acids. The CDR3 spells CACVRTNEKLFF. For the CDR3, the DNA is TGTGCCTGTGTCAGGACTAATGAAAAACTGTTTTTT. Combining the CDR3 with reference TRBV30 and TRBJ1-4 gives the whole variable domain SQTIHQWPATLVQPVGSPLSLECTVEGTSNPNLYWYRQAAGRGLQLLFYSVGIGQISSEVPQNLSASRPQDRQFILSSKKLLLSDSGFYLCACVRTNEKLFFGSGTQLSVL.

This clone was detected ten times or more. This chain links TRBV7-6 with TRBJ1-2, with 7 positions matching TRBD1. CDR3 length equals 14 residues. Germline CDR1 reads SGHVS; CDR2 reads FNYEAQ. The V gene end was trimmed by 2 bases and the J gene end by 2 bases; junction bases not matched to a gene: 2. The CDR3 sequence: CASSLQTGNYGYTF. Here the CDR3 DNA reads TGTGCCAGCAGCTTACAGACAGGGAACTATGGCTACACCTTC. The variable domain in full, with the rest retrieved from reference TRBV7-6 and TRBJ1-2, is GAGVSQSPRYKVTKRGQDVALRCDPISGHVSLYWYRQALGQGPEFLTYFNYEAQQDKSGLPNDRFSAERPEGSISTLTIQRTEQRDSAMYRCASSLQTGNYGYTFGSGTRLTVV.